This entry lists 5 T cell receptor beta chains sequenced from one sample in a study of naive and memory T cell subsets. Two oligonucleotides, mixed equimolar, formed the beta constant-region primer covering TRBC1 and TRBC2. TCRdb called the UMI-ligation and nested PCR reads again in MiXCR, with one record for every CDR3 protein. Found here are tens of thousands of distinct CDR3 sequences, approximately 12% of them singletons; the top ten hold roughly a fifth. Sequencing was carried out using effector memory CD4+ T cells from blood. Specified subset: effector memory, CD45RA- CD27-. These receptors originate from a human donor in good health.

The rearrangement uses TRBV19 and TRBJ2-7; either TRBD1 or TRBD2 may supply D (5 bases each). V lost 8 bases and J lost 6, with 17 bases in between. This CDR3 spans 13 amino acids. Per the germline V gene, CDR1 is LNHDA and CDR2 is SQIVND (reference sequence). CDR3 in amino acids: CASGPGPRSEQYF. In nucleotides, the CDR3 is TGTGCCAGTGGGCCGGGACCCAGAAGCGAGCAGTACTTC.

The genes are TRBV6-5 and TRBJ2-7; TRBD2 might be the D (6 bases). Germline values: CDR1 MNHEY, CDR2 SVGAGI. The V gene lost 3 bases and the J gene lost 1 base, with 13 bases spanning the gap. The CDR3 sequence is 15 residues long. In DNA, the CDR3 is TGTGCCAGCAGTTATGGGGGACTGGGTTCCTACGAGCAGTACTTC. Protein: CASSYGGLGSYEQYF.

This clonotype came up a few times. In nucleotides, the CDR3 is TGCGCCAGCAGCCCCATTCCGCGCGGGAGGACTCTCCAAGAGACCCAGTACTTC. Protein product: CASSPIPRGRTLQETQYF. This sequence joins TRBV4-1 and TRBJ2-5; TRBD2 aligns across 8 bases. Germline lookup yields CDR1 MGHRA and CDR2 YSYEKL. The CDR3 covers 18 residues. Trimming removed 4 bases from V and 1 base from J; junction bases left unmatched: 14.

This clonotype was detected many times. The chain carries TRBV5-5 and TRBJ2-7; unclear D gene. Trimming cost V 1 base and J 2 bases, with 7 bases left between them. The CDR3 is made up of 13 amino acids. Germline-derived CDR1 and CDR2 are SGHKS and YYEKEE (reference sequence). The CDR3 protein is CASSLSPTYEQYF. In DNA form, the CDR3 reads TGTGCCAGCAGCTTGAGCCCAACCTACGAGCAGTACTTC.

V is TRBV5-1 and J is TRBJ2-2; D unresolved. Germline V lookup: CDR1 SGHRS, CDR2 YFSETQ. Trimming stripped 3 bases from V and 5 bases from J, with 11 bases between. The CDR3 extends over 14 amino acids. CDR3 in DNA: TGCGCCAGCAGCTATCAGCCCGGGACCGGGGAGCTGTTTTTT. Translated: CASSYQPGTGELFF.